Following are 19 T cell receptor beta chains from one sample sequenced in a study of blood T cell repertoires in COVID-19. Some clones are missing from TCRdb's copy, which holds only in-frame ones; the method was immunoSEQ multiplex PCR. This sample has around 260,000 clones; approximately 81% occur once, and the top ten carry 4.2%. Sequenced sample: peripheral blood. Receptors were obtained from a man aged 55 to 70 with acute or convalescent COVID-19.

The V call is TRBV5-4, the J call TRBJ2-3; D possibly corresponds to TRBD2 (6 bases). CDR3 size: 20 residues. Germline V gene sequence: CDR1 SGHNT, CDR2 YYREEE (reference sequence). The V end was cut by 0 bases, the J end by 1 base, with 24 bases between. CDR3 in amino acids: CASSLVGSRGVGSGTDTQYF. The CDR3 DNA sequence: TGTGCCAGCAGCTTGGTTGGTTCGCGGGGAGTGGGATCCGGCACAGATACGCAGTATTTT.

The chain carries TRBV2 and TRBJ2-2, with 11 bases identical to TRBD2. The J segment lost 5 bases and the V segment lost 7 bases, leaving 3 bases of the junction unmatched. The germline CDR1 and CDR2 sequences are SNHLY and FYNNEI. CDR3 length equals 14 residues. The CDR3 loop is CASIAGGRTGELFF. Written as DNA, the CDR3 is TGTGCCAGCATAGCGGGGGGGCGAACCGGGGAGCTGTTTTTT.

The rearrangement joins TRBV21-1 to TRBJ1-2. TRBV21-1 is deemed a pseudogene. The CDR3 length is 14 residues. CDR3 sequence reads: CASTLTRTGYGYTF. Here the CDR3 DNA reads TGTGCCAGCACCCTCACCCGGACGGGATATGGCTACACCTTC.

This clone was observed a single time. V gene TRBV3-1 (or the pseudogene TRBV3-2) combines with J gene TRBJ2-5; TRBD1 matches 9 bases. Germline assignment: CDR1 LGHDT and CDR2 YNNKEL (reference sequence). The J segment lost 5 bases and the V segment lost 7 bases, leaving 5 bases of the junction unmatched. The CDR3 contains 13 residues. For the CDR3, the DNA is TGTGCCAGCAACCACAGGGGGCCTGAGACCCAGTACTTC. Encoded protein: CASNHRGPETQYF.

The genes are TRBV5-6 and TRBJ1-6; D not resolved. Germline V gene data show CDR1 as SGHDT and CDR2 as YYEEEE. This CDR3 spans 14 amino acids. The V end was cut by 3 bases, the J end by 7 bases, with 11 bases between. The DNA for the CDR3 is TGTGCCAGCAGCTCCTCGGGAGGCAATTCACCCCTCCACTTT. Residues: CASSSSGGNSPLHF.

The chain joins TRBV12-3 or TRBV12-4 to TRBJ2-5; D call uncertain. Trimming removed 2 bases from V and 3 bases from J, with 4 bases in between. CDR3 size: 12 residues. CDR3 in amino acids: CASSLLEETQYF. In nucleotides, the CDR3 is TGTGCCAGCAGTTTACTAGAAGAGACCCAGTACTTC.

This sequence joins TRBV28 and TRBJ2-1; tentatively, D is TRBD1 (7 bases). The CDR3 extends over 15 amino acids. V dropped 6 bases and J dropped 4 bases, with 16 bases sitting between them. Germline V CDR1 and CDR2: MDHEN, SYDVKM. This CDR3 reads CASSLRGVGYNEQFF. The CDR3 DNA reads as TGTGCCAGCAGCCTCAGGGGGGTAGGGTACAATGAGCAGTTCTTC.

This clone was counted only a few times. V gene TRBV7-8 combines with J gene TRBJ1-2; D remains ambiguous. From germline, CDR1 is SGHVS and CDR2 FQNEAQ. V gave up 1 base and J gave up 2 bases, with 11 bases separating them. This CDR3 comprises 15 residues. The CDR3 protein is CASSLGGSPNYGYTF. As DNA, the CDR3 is TGTGCCAGCAGCTTAGGCGGGAGCCCCAACTATGGCTACACCTTC.

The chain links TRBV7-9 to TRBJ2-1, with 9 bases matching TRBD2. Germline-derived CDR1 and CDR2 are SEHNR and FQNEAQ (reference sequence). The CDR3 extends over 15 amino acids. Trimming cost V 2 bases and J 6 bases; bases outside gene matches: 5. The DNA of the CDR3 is TGTGCCAGCAGCTTAAGGCGGGGGGGCACCAATGAGCAGTTCTTC. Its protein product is CASSLRRGGTNEQFF.

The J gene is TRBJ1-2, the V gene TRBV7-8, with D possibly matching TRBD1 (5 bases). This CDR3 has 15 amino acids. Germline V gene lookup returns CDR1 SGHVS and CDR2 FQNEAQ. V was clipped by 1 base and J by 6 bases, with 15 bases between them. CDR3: CASSLEGGEPHGYTF. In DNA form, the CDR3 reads TGTGCCAGCAGCTTAGAGGGAGGGGAACCTCATGGCTACACCTTC.

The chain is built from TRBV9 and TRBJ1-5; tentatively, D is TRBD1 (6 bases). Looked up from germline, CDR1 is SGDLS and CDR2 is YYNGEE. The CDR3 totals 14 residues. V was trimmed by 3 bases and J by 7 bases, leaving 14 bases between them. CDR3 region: CASSATGQVQPQHF. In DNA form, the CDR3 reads TGTGCCAGCAGCGCCACGGGACAAGTACAGCCCCAGCATTTT.

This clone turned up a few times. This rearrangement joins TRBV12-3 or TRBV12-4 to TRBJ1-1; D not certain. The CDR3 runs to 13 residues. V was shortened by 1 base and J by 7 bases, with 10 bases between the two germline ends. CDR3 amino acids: CASSLVTAGEAFF. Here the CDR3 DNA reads TGTGCCAGCAGTTTAGTAACAGCTGGTGAAGCTTTCTTT.

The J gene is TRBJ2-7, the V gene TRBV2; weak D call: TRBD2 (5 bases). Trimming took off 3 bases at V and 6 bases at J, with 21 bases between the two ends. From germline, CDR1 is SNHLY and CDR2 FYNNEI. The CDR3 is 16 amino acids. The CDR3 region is CASSDRTSGVGPEQYF. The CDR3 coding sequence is TGTGCCAGCAGTGATAGGACCAGCGGAGTTGGCCCCGAGCAGTACTTC.

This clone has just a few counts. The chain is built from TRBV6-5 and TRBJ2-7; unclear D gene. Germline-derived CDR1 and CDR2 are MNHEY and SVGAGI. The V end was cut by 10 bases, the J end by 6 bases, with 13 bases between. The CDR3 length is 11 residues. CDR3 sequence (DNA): TGTGCCACCCTGTTTGGCTCCGAGCAGTACTTC. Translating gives CATLFGSEQYF.

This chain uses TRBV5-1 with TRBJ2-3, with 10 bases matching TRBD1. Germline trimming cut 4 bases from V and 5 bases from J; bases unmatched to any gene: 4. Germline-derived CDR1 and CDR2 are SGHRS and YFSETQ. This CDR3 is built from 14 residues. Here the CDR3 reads CASSPGQGVDTQYF. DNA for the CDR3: TGCGCCAGCAGCCCAGGACAGGGGGTAGATACGCAGTATTTT.

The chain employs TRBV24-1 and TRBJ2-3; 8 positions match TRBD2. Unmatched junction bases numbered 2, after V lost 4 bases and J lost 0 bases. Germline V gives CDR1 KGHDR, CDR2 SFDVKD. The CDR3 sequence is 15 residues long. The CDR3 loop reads CATSDGGASTDTQYF. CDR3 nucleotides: TGTGCCACCAGTGACGGGGGGGCCAGCACAGATACGCAGTATTTT.

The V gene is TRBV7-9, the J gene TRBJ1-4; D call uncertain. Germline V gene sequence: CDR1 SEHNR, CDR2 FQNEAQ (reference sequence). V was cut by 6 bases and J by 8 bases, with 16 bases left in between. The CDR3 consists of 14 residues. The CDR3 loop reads CASSVFGSWEKLFF. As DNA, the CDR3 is TGTGCCAGCAGTGTATTCGGTTCATGGGAAAAACTGTTTTTT.

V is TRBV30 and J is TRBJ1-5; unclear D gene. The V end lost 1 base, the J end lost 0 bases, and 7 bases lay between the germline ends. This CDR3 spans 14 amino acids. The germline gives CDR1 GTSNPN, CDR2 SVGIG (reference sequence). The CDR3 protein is CAWSDVSSNQPQHF. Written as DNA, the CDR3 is TGTGCCTGGAGTGACGTCAGTAGCAATCAGCCCCAGCATTTT.

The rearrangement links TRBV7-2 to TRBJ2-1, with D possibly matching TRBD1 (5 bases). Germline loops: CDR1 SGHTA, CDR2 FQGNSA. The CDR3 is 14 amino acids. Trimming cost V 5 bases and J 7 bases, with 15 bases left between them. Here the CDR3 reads CASSPFRVRNEQFF. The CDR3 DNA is TGTGCCAGCAGCCCGTTCAGGGTCCGGAATGAGCAGTTCTTC.